The 18 T cell receptor beta chains below come from one sample, sequenced in a study of quantifying T cell responses using KT2 cells. About the study: TCR alpha and beta constant-region primers primed reverse transcription of RNA.

Each cDNA got a UMI-containing oligo ligated at its 3' end. The first PCR ran roughly 4 cycles with an equimolar RC1.1 and RC1.2 beta primer mix. A single record per CDR3 protein comes from TCRdb applying MiXCR to the UMI-ligation and nested PCR reads. Of under 35,000 distinct CDR3 sequences in the sample, approximately 6.8% were seen once. Source material: PBMCs spiked with cells of the T cell clone KT2. The receptors were gathered from a human donor.

This clonotype was seen many times. J is TRBJ1-5 and V is TRBV5-1; 7 nucleotides line up with TRBD1. This CDR3 contains 16 residues. CDR1 and CDR2 (germline): SGHRS, YFSETQ. Losses at the gene ends were 2 bases for V and 2 bases for J; bases not matched to a gene: 7. The CDR3 spells CASSLNRGWGNQPQHF. CDR3 bases: TGCGCCAGCAGCTTAAACAGGGGATGGGGCAATCAGCCCCAGCATTTT.

This clonotype was seen more than once but under ten times. The chain carries TRBV2 and TRBJ1-5; 7 bases are shared with TRBD1. The length of the CDR3 is 14 residues. Germline lookup yields CDR1 SNHLY and CDR2 FYNNEI. V shed 6 bases and J 1 base; nucleotides not matched to a gene: 3. This CDR3 reads CASRGQLSNQPQHF. DNA for the CDR3: TGTGCCAGCAGGGGACAGTTAAGCAATCAGCCCCAGCATTTT.

This clonotype came up many times. This chain connects TRBV11-3 to TRBJ2-2; D not resolved. The CDR3 length is 15 residues. V was trimmed by 0 bases and J by 0 bases, leaving 5 bases between them. Germline assignment: CDR1 SGHNT and CDR2 YENEEA. CDR3 residues: CASSLEPTNTGELFF. CDR3 DNA: TGTGCCAGCAGCTTAGAACCTACGAACACCGGGGAGCTGTTTTTT.

By proportion, this clonotype is medium-sized (0.01 to 0.1%). The V call is TRBV20-1, the J call TRBJ2-5; tentative D call: TRBD2 (6 bases). The CDR3 length is 17 residues. Germline loops: CDR1 DFQATT, CDR2 SNEGSKA (reference sequence). V shed 1 base and J shed 4 bases, with 22 bases lying between them. The chain's CDR3 is CSARALSGGVVGETQYF. CDR3 bases: TGCAGTGCTAGAGCTTTGAGTGGAGGGGTAGTTGGAGAGACCCAGTACTTC.

The chain uses TRBV2 and TRBJ1-5; perhaps TRBD1 as D (6 bases). Germline-derived CDR1 and CDR2 are SNHLY and FYNNEI. The CDR3 totals 14 residues. Trimming stripped 4 bases from V and 4 bases from J, with 11 bases between. Here the CDR3 DNA reads TGTGCCAGCAGTGCCGGGACACCGAATCAGCCCCAGCATTTT. It codes for CASSAGTPNQPQHF. The full variable domain, rest sourced from reference TRBV2 and TRBJ1-5, is EPEVTQTPSHQVTQMGQEVILRCVPISNHLYFYWYRQILGQKVEFLVSFYNNEISEKSEIFDDQFSVERPDGSNFTLKIRSTKLEDSAMYFCASSAGTPNQPQHFGDGTRLSIL.

This clonotype has at least ten counts. J is TRBJ1-1 and V is TRBV12-3 or TRBV12-4, with 9 positions matching TRBD1. V lost 6 bases, J lost 0 bases, and 2 bases stayed unmatched. The CDR3 is 14 residues long. DNA for the CDR3: TGTGCCAGCAGGCGGACAGGGGTGAACACTGAAGCTTTCTTT. This encodes CASRRTGVNTEAFF.

This clonotype has more than one count but fewer than ten. The chain carries TRBV18 and TRBJ2-3, with 10 bases that match TRBD1. With V trimmed by 2 bases and J by 1 base, 9 bases remained unmatched. Germline V gene lookup returns CDR1 KGHSH and CDR2 LQKENI. The CDR3 spans 18 residues. CDR3 residues: CASSPRTGTGVGTDTQYF. In nucleotides, the CDR3 is TGTGCCAGCTCACCAAGGACCGGGACAGGGGTTGGCACAGATACGCAGTATTTT.

This clonotype was observed a handful of times. The V and J genes are TRBV4-1 and TRBJ1-5; a possible D gene is TRBD1 (5 bases). Looked up from germline, CDR1 is MGHRA and CDR2 is YSYEKL. The CDR3 extends over 15 amino acids. V was clipped by 1 base and J by 3 bases, with 10 bases between them. CDR3 protein: CASSQGRGNNQPQHF. The CDR3 coding sequence is TGCGCCAGCAGCCAAGGTCGGGGGAACAATCAGCCCCAGCATTTT.

This clonotype has only a few counts. The rearrangement links TRBV12-3 or TRBV12-4 to TRBJ2-1; D is undetermined. V dropped 6 bases and J dropped 1 base, with 10 bases sitting between them. This CDR3 comprises 14 residues. The CDR3 nucleotides read TGTGCCAGCAGGTCTAGGGTGTCCTACAATGAGCAGTTCTTC. Residues: CASRSRVSYNEQFF.

This clonotype was detected ten times or more. The chain employs TRBV12-3 or TRBV12-4 and TRBJ2-1; 16 nucleotides align to TRBD2. The CDR3 runs 19 residues. V shed 6 bases and J 8 bases; nucleotides not matched to a gene: 16. Here the CDR3 reads CASSPIGGGTSGGVDEQFF. The CDR3 region has the DNA TGTGCCAGCAGCCCCATCGGGGGGGGGACTAGCGGGGGGGTCGATGAGCAGTTCTTC.

Ten or more counts support this clonotype. The chain recombines TRBV5-1 with TRBJ1-2; 7 bases map to TRBD1. With 7 bases clipped from V and 2 bases from J, the junction kept 11 bases outside the gene matches. The germline gives CDR1 SGHRS, CDR2 YFSETQ. This CDR3 is 15 amino acids long. CDR3: CASYPGQSSNYGYTF. The CDR3 DNA sequence: TGCGCCAGCTACCCGGGACAGTCGTCGAACTATGGCTACACCTTC.

The chain couples TRBV29-1 to TRBJ2-1, with TRBD2 identical over 15 bases. V lost 5 bases and J lost 5; bases outside the gene matches: 7. The CDR3 is 16 residues long. Germline V CDR1 and CDR2: SQVTM, ANQGSEA. In DNA, the CDR3 is TGCAGCGTTCGGACTAGCGGGAGGGCATGGGACAATGAGCAGTTCTTC. Translating gives CSVRTSGRAWDNEQFF.

This clonotype showed up many times. The chain links TRBV20-1 to TRBJ1-5; D perhaps matches TRBD1 (5 bases). The V end lost 5 bases, the J end lost 1 base, and 24 bases lay between the germline ends. Germline assignment: CDR1 DFQATT and CDR2 SNEGSKA (reference sequence). This CDR3 has 18 residues. This chain's CDR3 is CSASPRGVRSRSNQPQHF. In DNA, the CDR3 is TGCAGTGCTTCACCCCGGGGGGTTCGGAGCCGAAGCAATCAGCCCCAGCATTTT.

J is TRBJ1-6 and V is TRBV5-1; 8 bases match TRBD1. This CDR3 comprises 14 residues. J lost 5 bases, V lost 7 bases, and 5 bases had no gene match. CDR1 is SGHRS and CDR2 is YFSETQ in the germline V gene. The DNA for the CDR3 is TGCGCCAGCGGGGGACAGGTCGATAATTCACCCCTCCACTTT. This sequence encodes CASGGQVDNSPLHF.

The chain employs TRBV12-3 or TRBV12-4 and TRBJ2-5; weak D call: TRBD2 (6 bases). V gave up 2 bases and J gave up 1 base, with 8 bases separating them. The CDR3 runs 14 residues. The CDR3 reads CASSLSTSQETQYF. As DNA, the CDR3 is TGTGCCAGCAGTTTATCGACTAGCCAAGAGACCCAGTACTTC.

This clonotype was recorded at least ten times. The CDR3 bases are TGTGCCAGCAGTTTATTGGGCCAGCCTGAAGCTTTCTTT. As protein: CASSLLGQPEAFF. The chain is built from TRBV28 and TRBJ1-1, with D uncertain. Trimming took off 1 base at V and 6 bases at J, with 9 bases between the two ends. The germline gives CDR1 MDHEN, CDR2 SYDVKM. The CDR3 has 13 residues. Complete variable domain (other parts from reference TRBV28 and TRBJ1-1): DVKVTQSSRYLVKRTGEKVFLECVQDMDHENMFWYRQDPGLGLRLIYFSYDVKMKEKGDIPEGYSVSREKKERFSLILESASTNQTSMYLCASSLLGQPEAFFGQGTRLTVV.

The table lists this clonotype with a few counts. The genes are TRBV6-2 or TRBV6-3 and TRBJ2-2; D is possibly TRBD2 (7 bases). This CDR3 comprises 16 residues. With 2 bases removed from V and 4 bases from J, the gap between germline ends came to 14 bases. CDR1 and CDR2 (germline): MNHEY, SVGEGT. CDR3 region: CASSYMGGGSTGELFF. CDR3 nucleotide sequence: TGTGCCAGCAGTTACATGGGAGGGGGAAGCACCGGGGAGCTGTTTTTT.

This clonotype appeared many times. This chain uses TRBV20-1 with TRBJ2-7, with D tentatively TRBD1 (6 bases). Trimming took 7 bases from V and 3 from J, leaving 13 bases between them. The CDR3 contains 12 residues. Looked up from germline, CDR1 is DFQATT and CDR2 is SNEGSKA (reference sequence). This CDR3 is CSGGRPDYEQYF. CDR3 nucleotides: TGCAGTGGGGGGCGGCCCGACTACGAGCAGTACTTC.